The clone carrying this T cell receptor beta chain was found a few times. Relative to the germline gene, one junction end is altered; a read error may explain this. The sample comes from a study of blood T cells in healthy people across ages. CDR3 length: 13 residues. CDR1 is MNHEY, CDR2 SMNVEV, per germline (reference sequence). Combining a sample-barcoded 5' primer with a J-beta primer mix, a second PCR ran for roughly 7 to 11 cycles. TCRdb reprocessed the 5' RACE reads with MiXCR, giving one entry per CDR3 protein. The sample lists 750,000 to 950,000 distinct CDR3 sequences, around 25% occurring once. The data were also submitted as part of a second study, on T cells of mothers and their children.

The TCR sequence derives from a boy aged 5 to 17 in good health. What was sequenced was blood. This chain connects TRBV27 to TRBJ2-3, with a tentative D call TRBD1 (6 bases). CDR3 region: CAVRTAGTGTQYF. In DNA form, the CDR3 reads TGTGCCGTTCGGACAGCCGGAACAGGTACGCAGTATTTT.